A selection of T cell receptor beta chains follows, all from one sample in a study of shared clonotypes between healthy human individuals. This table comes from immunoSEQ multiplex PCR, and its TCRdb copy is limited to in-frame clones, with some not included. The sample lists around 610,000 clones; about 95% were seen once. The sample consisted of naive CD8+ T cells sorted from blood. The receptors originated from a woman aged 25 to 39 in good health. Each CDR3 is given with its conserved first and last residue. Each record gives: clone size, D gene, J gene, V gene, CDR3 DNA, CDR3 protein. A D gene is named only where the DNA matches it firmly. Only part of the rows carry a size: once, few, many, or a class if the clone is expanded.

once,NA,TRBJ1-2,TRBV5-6,TGTGCCAGCAGCTTCGGAGGGCCGGCGGGTGGCTACACCTTC,CASSFGGPAGGYTF
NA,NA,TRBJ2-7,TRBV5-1,TGCGCCAGCAGCTTGGAGGACAGTTTCTACGAGCAGTACTTC,CASSLEDSFYEQYF
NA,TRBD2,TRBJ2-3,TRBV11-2,TGTGCCAGCAGCTTCCTAGCGGGAGGGAGCGCAGATACGCAGTATTTT,CASSFLAGGSADTQYF
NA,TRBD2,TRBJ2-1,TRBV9,TGTGCCAGCAGCCTTCGACTAGCGGGGCGCTACAATGAGCAGTTCTTC,CASSLRLAGRYNEQFF
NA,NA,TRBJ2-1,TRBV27,TGTGCCAGCAGTTTATCCGGGACGCCCACCTACAATGAGCAGTTCTTC,CASSLSGTPTYNEQFF
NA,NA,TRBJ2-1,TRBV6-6,TGTGCCAGCAGCTCTCGACTCAGCTCCTACAATGAGCAGTTCTTC,CASSSRLSSYNEQFF
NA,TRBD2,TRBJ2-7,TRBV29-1,TGCAGCGTAGCCGATAGCGGGAGGGGATACGAGCAGTACTTC,CSVADSGRGYEQYF
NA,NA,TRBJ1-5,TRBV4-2,TGTGCCAGCAGCCAAGATGACATGCAATATAGCAATCAGCCCCAGCATTTT,CASSQDDMQYSNQPQHF
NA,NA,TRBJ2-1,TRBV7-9,TGTGCCAGCAGCTTGGGCGGGGTCTCCTACAATGAGCAGTTCTTC,CASSLGGVSYNEQFF
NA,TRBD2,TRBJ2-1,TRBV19,TGTGCCAGCCGGACTAGCGGCGCCGTCAATGAGCAGTTCTTC,CASRTSGAVNEQFF
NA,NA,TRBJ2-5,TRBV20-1,TGCAGTGCTCACCGAGAGACCCAGTACTTC,CSAHRETQYF
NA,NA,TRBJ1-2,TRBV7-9,TGTGCCAGCAGCCCGGTGGACTGGGGTGGCTACACCTTC,CASSPVDWGGYTF
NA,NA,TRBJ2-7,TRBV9,TGTGCCAGCAGCGTAGGGGTAGGTGGTCTAAACGAGCAGTACTTC,CASSVGVGGLNEQYF
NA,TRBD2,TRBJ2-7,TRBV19,TGTGCCAGTAGTATACTAGCGGGAGGTTTTGTCGAGCAGTACTTC,CASSILAGGFVEQYF
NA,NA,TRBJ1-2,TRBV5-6,TGTGCCAGCAGCTTGGAGGGGTATGGCTACACCTTC,CASSLEGYGYTF
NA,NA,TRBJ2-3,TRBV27,TGTGCCAGCAGTTCCAATTTGGAGAAGCTGGGATCGCAGTATTTT,CASSSNLEKLGSQYF
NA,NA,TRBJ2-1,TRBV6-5,TGTGCCAGCAAATACATGGGGGTGGGCAATGAGCAGTTCTTC,CASKYMGVGNEQFF
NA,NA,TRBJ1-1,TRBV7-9,TGTGCCAGCAGCTTAGAGTCACACACTGAAGCTTTCTTT,CASSLESHTEAFF
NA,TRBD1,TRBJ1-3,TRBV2,TGTGCCAGCAGTGAAGGACAGGGCAGCGGCTCTGGAAACACCATATATTTT,CASSEGQGSGSGNTIYF
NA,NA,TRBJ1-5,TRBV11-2,TGTGCCAGCAGCTTAGGAGGGTTTCAGCCCCAGCATTTT,CASSLGGFQPQHF
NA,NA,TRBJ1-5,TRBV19,TGTGCCAGTAGTATAGTCGATCAGCCCCAGCATTTT,CASSIVDQPQHF
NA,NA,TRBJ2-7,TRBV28,TGTGCCAGCGCTTTAGGGGGGTACGAGCAGTACTTC,CASALGGYEQYF
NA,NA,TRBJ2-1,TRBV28,TGTGCCAGCAGTTTGCGGGGACTCGCCTTGGACGAGCAGTTCTTC,CASSLRGLALDEQFF
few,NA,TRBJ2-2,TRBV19,TGTGCCAGTAGTATCCTCGCCGTCGGGGACGGTCACGGGGAGCTGTTTTTT,CASSILAVGDGHGELFF
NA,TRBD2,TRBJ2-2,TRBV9,TGTGCCAGCAGCGTAGAGGGGGGGACTAGCCGATACACCGGGGAGCTGTTTTTT,CASSVEGGTSRYTGELFF
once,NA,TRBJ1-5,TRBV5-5,TGTGCCAGCAGCTTGGCCAGGGGCAATCAGCCCCAGCATTTT,CASSLARGNQPQHF
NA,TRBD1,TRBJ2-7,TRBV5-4,TGTGCCAGCAGCCCCGGGCAGGGGGAGTATGAGCAGTACTTC,CASSPGQGEYEQYF
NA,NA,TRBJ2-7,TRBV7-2,TGTGCCAGCAGCTTAACAGGCTACGAGCAGTACTTC,CASSLTGYEQYF
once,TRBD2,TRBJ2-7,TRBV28,TGTGCCAGCAGTTCTCTAGCGGAGATCTACGAGCAGTACTTC,CASSSLAEIYEQYF
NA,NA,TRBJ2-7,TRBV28,TGTGCCAGCAGTTTGTCGACCAGCCTCAGCGAGCAGTACTTC,CASSLSTSLSEQYF
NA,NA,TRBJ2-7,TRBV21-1,TGTGCCAGCATCCTGACCTCGTTTTGGGGCCTCTGCGAGCAGTACTTC,CASILTSFWGLCEQYF
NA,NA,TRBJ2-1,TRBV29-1,TGCAGCGTTTCCAGAGCCTCCTACAATGAGCAGTTCTTC,CSVSRASYNEQFF
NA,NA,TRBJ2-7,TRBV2,TGTGCCAGCACCGGGGGCGAGGTTGTTTCTTACGAGCAGTACTTC,CASTGGEVVSYEQYF
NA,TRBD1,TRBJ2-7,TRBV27,TGTGCCAGCAGTACCAGACAGGGATACTACGAGCAGTACTTC,CASSTRQGYYEQYF
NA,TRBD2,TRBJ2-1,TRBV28,TGTGCCAGCGAGCGGGGAAGCTCCTACAATGAGCAGTTCTTC,CASERGSSYNEQFF
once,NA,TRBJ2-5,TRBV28,TGTGCCAGCAGTCGCGGGTGGGGGGGCTCCCAAGAGACCCAGTACTTC,CASSRGWGGSQETQYF
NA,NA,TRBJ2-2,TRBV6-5,TGTGCCAGCAGTTACTCGAGTTGGGCCGGGGAGCTGTTTTTT,CASSYSSWAGELFF
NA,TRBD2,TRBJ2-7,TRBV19,TGTGCCAGCCGACTAGCGGGAGGGTACGAGCAGTACTTC,CASRLAGGYEQYF
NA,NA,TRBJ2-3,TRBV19,TGTGCCAGTAGTATAGACGGAGGCGAGTCAGATACGCAGTATTTT,CASSIDGGESDTQYF
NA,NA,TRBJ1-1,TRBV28,TGTGCCAGCAGTTCCCCCACTTGGACACCAAAAGAAGCTTTCTTT,CASSSPTWTPKEAFF
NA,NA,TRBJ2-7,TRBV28,TGTGCCAGCAAATGGGGGGAGAGCTCCTACGAGCAGTACTTC,CASKWGESSYEQYF
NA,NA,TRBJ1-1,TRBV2,TGTGCCAGCAGTGAAGGATTGGACACTGAAGCTTTCTTT,CASSEGLDTEAFF
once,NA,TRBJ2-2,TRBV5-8,TGTGCCAGCAGCTTGGTTTACCACACCGGGGAGCTGTTTTTT,CASSLVYHTGELFF
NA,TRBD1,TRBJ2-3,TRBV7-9,TGTGCCAGCAGCTCGGGACAGGGGGCGGTAGATACGCAGTATTTT,CASSSGQGAVDTQYF
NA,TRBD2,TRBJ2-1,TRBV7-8,TGTGCCAGCAGCTTAGAAGGGACTAGCATCCATGAGCAGTTCTTC,CASSLEGTSIHEQFF
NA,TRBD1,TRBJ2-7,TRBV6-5,TGTGCCACCCGACCCGGGACAGGGGGATACTACGAGCAGTACTTC,CATRPGTGGYYEQYF
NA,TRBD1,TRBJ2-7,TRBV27,TGTGCCAGCCAGATGGGGACAGGCTACGAGCAGTACTTC,CASQMGTGYEQYF
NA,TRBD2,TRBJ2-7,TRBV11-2,TGTGCCAGCAGCTTAGGCGCTAGCGGGACATACGAGCAGTACTTC,CASSLGASGTYEQYF
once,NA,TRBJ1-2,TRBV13,TGTGCCAGCACACAGAAAGCCTATGGCTACACCTTC,CASTQKAYGYTF
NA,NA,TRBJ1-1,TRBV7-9,TGTGCCAGCAGCTTAACGTCTGTCGGGTTTGAGCCTGAAGCTTTCTTT,CASSLTSVGFEPEAFF
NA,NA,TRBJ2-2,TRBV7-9,TGTGCCAGCAGCTCGAACAGCGGCACCGGGGAGCTGTTTTTT,CASSSNSGTGELFF
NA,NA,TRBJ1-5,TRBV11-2,TGTGCCAGCAGCCTAGGGTTTTATCAGCCCCAGCATTTT,CASSLGFYQPQHF
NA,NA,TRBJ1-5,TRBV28,TGTGCCAGCAGACCCACAGGGACCGGGTGGAATCAGCCCCAGCATTTT,CASRPTGTGWNQPQHF
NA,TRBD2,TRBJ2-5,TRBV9,TGTGCCAGCAGCGTAGCGATCGGGACTAGCGGAGGGAAGGAGACCCAGTACTTC,CASSVAIGTSGGKETQYF
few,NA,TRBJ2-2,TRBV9,TGTGCCAGCAGCGTAGGTGGCACCGGGGAGCTGTTTTTT,CASSVGGTGELFF
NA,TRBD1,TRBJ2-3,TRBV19,TGTGCCACCCAGACAGGGCTGGGCACAGATACGCAGTATTTT,CATQTGLGTDTQYF
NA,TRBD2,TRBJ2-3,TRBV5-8,TGTGCCAGCAGCTCGGGACTAGCGGGAGTATCTATCACAGATACGCAGTATTTT,CASSSGLAGVSITDTQYF
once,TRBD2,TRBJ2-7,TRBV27,TGTGCCAGCAGCCTAGCGGGAGATGATTACGAGCAGTACTTC,CASSLAGDDYEQYF
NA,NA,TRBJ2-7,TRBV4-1,TGCGCCAGCAGCCTGGGTAGGGACACAAACTACGAGCAGTACTTC,CASSLGRDTNYEQYF